Presented here are 21 T cell receptor beta chains from one specimen sequenced in a study of blood T cell repertoires in COVID-19. Sequencing used immunoSEQ multiplex PCR; TCRdb keeps in-frame clones, though not all of them. Among under 300,000 clones listed, approximately 85% were seen once. Material: peripheral blood. The receptors originated from a woman aged 55-70 years with active or convalescent COVID-19.

The V call is TRBV19, the J call TRBJ1-2, with D maybe TRBD1 (5 bases). The CDR3 runs 13 residues. CDR1 and CDR2 from the germline V gene are LNHDA and SQIVND (reference sequence). The V end lost 5 bases, the J end lost 3 bases, and 10 bases lay between the germline ends. The CDR3 nucleotides are TGTGCCAGTAGTGATACAGGCGACTATGGCTACACCTTC. Translating gives CASSDTGDYGYTF.

This chain joins TRBV19 and TRBJ1-2, with D tentatively TRBD1 (6 bases). The germline V gene encodes CDR1 LNHDA and CDR2 SQIVND (reference sequence). There are 16 residues in the CDR3. The V end was cut by 9 bases, the J end by 4 bases, with 24 bases between. CDR3 sequence (DNA): TGTGCCAGCATCGCCGGGACACTGGACCCTCCCTATGGCTACACCTTC. This gives the protein CASIAGTLDPPYGYTF.

This clone was picked up a small number of times. The chain combines TRBV6-7 with TRBJ2-5; 8 bases map to TRBD1. TRBV6-7 carries the ORF label, with uncertain function. Germline trimming cut 7 bases from V and 3 bases from J; bases unmatched to any gene: 10. This CDR3 contains 15 residues. CDR3 region: CASTPVQGGKETQYF. The CDR3 DNA sequence: TGTGCCAGCACCCCGGTACAGGGGGGAAAAGAGACCCAGTACTTC.

This chain joins TRBV24-1 and TRBJ2-1; 12 positions agree with TRBD2. The CDR3 covers 16 residues. Trimming took 6 bases from V and 5 from J; bases not matched to a gene: 7. Germline CDR1 reads KGHDR; CDR2 reads SFDVKD. The CDR3 DNA reads as TGTGCCACCAGTTCTAGCGGGGGGGCCCGGGACAATGAGCAGTTCTTC. It encodes CATSSSGGARDNEQFF.

This clone was detected once. This chain joins TRBV5-4 and TRBJ2-3; 14 nucleotides line up with TRBD2. The CDR3 contains 18 residues. Germline V CDR1 and CDR2: SGHNT, YYREEE (reference sequence). V lost 4 bases to trimming and J lost 3 bases; unmatched junction nucleotides: 10. Here the CDR3 DNA reads TGTGCCAGCAGCACGGGACTAGCGGGGGCCCGGGGGACAGATACGCAGTATTTT. It translates to CASSTGLAGARGTDTQYF. Full variable domain (remainder filled in from reference TRBV5-4 and TRBJ2-3): ETGVTQSPTHLIKTRGQQVTLRCSSQSGHNTVSWYQQALGQGPQFIFQYYREEENGRGNFPPRFSGLQFPNYSSELNVNALELDDSALYLCASSTGLAGARGTDTQYFGPGTRLTVL.

V is TRBV5-1 and J is TRBJ1-6, with D uncertain. Germline lookup yields CDR1 SGHRS and CDR2 YFSETQ. Trimming left V 4 bases short and J 4 bases short, with 9 bases between. There are 14 residues in the CDR3. CDR3 sequence: CASSLGGYNSPLHF. DNA of the CDR3: TGCGCCAGCAGCCTGGGCGGATATAATTCACCCCTCCACTTT. Filled out from reference TRBV5-1 and TRBJ1-6, the complete variable domain reads KAGVTQTPRYLIKTRGQQVTLSCSPISGHRSVSWYQQTPGQGLQFLFEYFSETQRNKGNFPGRFSGRQFSNSRSEMNVSTLELGDSALYLCASSLGGYNSPLHFGNGTRLTVT.

The chain combines TRBV4-1 with TRBJ1-1; maybe TRBD1 (5 bases). The CDR3 length is 14 residues. The V end was cut by 1 base, the J end by 4 bases, with 10 bases between. Per the germline V gene, CDR1 is MGHRA and CDR2 is YSYEKL. The CDR3 DNA reads TGCGCCAGCAGCCAAGTCGGAAGGGGCACTGAAGCTTTCTTT. This gives the protein CASSQVGRGTEAFF.

The chain recombines TRBV5-6 with TRBJ2-7; perhaps TRBD1 as D (7 bases). Germline loops: CDR1 SGHDT, CDR2 YYEEEE. The CDR3 sequence is 13 residues long. Trimming took 5 bases from V and 6 from J, leaving 15 bases between them. CDR3 DNA: TGTGCCAGCAGTCGACAGGGAGGAAGCGAGCAGTACTTC. Translation: CASSRQGGSEQYF.

This clone was seen only a few times. This sample includes further DNA sequences coding for the same CDR3. The chain links TRBV19 to TRBJ2-3; perhaps TRBD1 as D (6 bases). V dropped 3 bases and J dropped 3 bases, with 7 bases sitting between them. Germline V gives CDR1 LNHDA, CDR2 SQIVND (reference sequence). This CDR3 is built from 13 residues. The CDR3: CASSITGTDTQYF. DNA for the CDR3: TGTGCCAGTAGTATTACAGGGACAGATACGCAGTATTTT.

The chain uses TRBV6-6 and TRBJ2-7, with a tentative D call TRBD1 (5 bases). Trimming took off 1 base at V and 0 bases at J, with 7 bases between the two ends. Germline loops: CDR1 MNHNY, CDR2 SVGAGI (reference sequence). CDR3 size: 14 residues. CDR3 DNA sequence: TGTGCCAGCAGTTACTTTCAGGGCTCCTACGAGCAGTACTTC. This sequence encodes CASSYFQGSYEQYF.

Here the CDR3 DNA reads TGTGCCAGCAGCTTGTGGCAGGGGGGTGCCAATGAAAAACTGTTTTTT. This sequence encodes CASSLWQGGANEKLFF. The chain links TRBV7-2 to TRBJ1-4; 7 bases fit TRBD1. The CDR3 is 16 amino acids. The germline V gene has CDR1 SGHTA and CDR2 FQGNSA. V dropped 3 bases and J dropped 5; count of bases not matched to a gene: 9.

The chain joins TRBV19 to TRBJ2-7, with D tentatively TRBD2 (6 bases). In germline, CDR1 is LNHDA, CDR2 SQIVND (reference sequence). This CDR3 has 14 amino acids. Trimming took off 6 bases at V and 1 base at J, with 13 bases between the two ends. CDR3 amino acids: CASRDGRESYEQYF. The CDR3 nucleotides read TGTGCCAGTAGGGACGGGCGGGAATCCTACGAGCAGTACTTC.

The chain recombines TRBV7-6 with TRBJ2-5; 10 nucleotides align to TRBD1. The CDR3 covers 15 residues. Germline CDR1 SGHVS, CDR2 FNYEAQ. Unmatched junction bases numbered 4, after V lost 2 bases and J lost 4 bases. For the CDR3, the DNA is TGTGCCAGCAGCTTATGGACAGGGGGTCGAGAGACCCAGTACTTC. Protein product: CASSLWTGGRETQYF.

The gene calls are TRBV19 and TRBJ1-2; a possible D gene is TRBD1 (6 bases). Germline V gene lookup returns CDR1 LNHDA and CDR2 SQIVND (reference sequence). V lost 4 bases, J lost 0 bases, and 12 bases lay in between. The CDR3 has 15 residues. Here the CDR3 DNA reads TGTGCCAGTAGTAAGGACAGTAACCCTAACTATGGCTACACCTTC. This translates into CASSKDSNPNYGYTF.

Concerning this clone: Other DNA sequences in the same sample also yield this CDR3. The genes are TRBV6-5 and TRBJ1-6; perhaps TRBD1 as D (6 bases). Germline-derived CDR1 and CDR2 are MNHEY and SVGAGI. The CDR3 runs to 14 residues. V shed 7 bases and J shed 7 bases, with 14 bases lying between them. Written as DNA, the CDR3 is TGTGCCAGCAAAACGGGAGGGGGGAATTCACCCCTCCACTTT. It encodes CASKTGGGNSPLHF.

The genes are TRBV30 and TRBJ1-1; 9 positions match TRBD1. This CDR3 region has 13 residues. Germline assignment: CDR1 GTSNPN and CDR2 SVGIG (reference sequence). J lost 5 bases, V lost 2 bases, and 3 bases had no gene match. This CDR3 reads CAWSRGTGTEAFF. In DNA form, the CDR3 reads TGTGCCTGGAGTAGGGGGACAGGGACTGAAGCTTTCTTT.

In its sample, this clone was seen a few times. The rearrangement uses TRBV19 and TRBJ2-3; a possible D gene is TRBD1 (5 bases). Trimming pared 3 bases from V and 6 bases from J, leaving 13 bases between. This CDR3 spans 14 amino acids. Germline lookup yields CDR1 LNHDA and CDR2 SQIVND (reference sequence). The CDR3 reads CASSIGQGSDTQYF. The CDR3 nucleotides are TGTGCCAGTAGTATTGGGCAGGGATCGGATACGCAGTATTTT.

The CDR3 sequence: CASRAGGLMNTEAFF. The DNA for the CDR3 is TGCGCCAGCAGGGCAGGGGGTCTCATGAACACTGAAGCTTTCTTT. The chain uses TRBV4-3 and TRBJ1-1, with 7 positions matching TRBD1. Per germline, CDR1 LGHNA and CDR2 YSLEER. There are 15 residues in the CDR3. V was clipped by 6 bases and J by 0 bases; unmatched bases: 7.

Only a few counts were recorded for this clone. This chain joins TRBV19 and TRBJ2-7, with D possibly TRBD1 on 6 matching bases. The CDR3 runs 14 residues. The germline V gene encodes CDR1 LNHDA and CDR2 SQIVND (reference sequence). Trimming cost V 6 bases and J 3 bases, with 15 bases left between them. CDR3 bases: TGTGCCAGTAGGGAGACAGGTGATTACTACGAGCAGTACTTC. Translating gives CASRETGDYYEQYF.

The chain uses TRBV25-1 and TRBJ2-5; D possibly corresponds to TRBD2 (6 bases). There are 16 residues in the CDR3. The V gene lost 3 bases and the J gene lost 2 bases, with 16 bases spanning the gap. The germline gives CDR1 MGHDK, CDR2 SYGVNS. The CDR3 coding sequence is TGTGCCAGCAGTGAGTTGGGGCAGGGAGGACAAGAGACCCAGTACTTC. Its translation is CASSELGQGGQETQYF.

The CDR3 is CASRSDRAGRKYNEQFF. The CDR3 DNA reads as TGTGCCAGCAGAAGCGATCGGGCAGGGCGGAAATACAATGAGCAGTTCTTC. The gene calls are TRBV2 and TRBJ2-1; a weak D match, TRBD1 (5 bases). Deletions cut 6 bases from V and 4 bases from J, with 22 bases between. Germline values: CDR1 SNHLY, CDR2 FYNNEI. This CDR3 has 17 amino acids.